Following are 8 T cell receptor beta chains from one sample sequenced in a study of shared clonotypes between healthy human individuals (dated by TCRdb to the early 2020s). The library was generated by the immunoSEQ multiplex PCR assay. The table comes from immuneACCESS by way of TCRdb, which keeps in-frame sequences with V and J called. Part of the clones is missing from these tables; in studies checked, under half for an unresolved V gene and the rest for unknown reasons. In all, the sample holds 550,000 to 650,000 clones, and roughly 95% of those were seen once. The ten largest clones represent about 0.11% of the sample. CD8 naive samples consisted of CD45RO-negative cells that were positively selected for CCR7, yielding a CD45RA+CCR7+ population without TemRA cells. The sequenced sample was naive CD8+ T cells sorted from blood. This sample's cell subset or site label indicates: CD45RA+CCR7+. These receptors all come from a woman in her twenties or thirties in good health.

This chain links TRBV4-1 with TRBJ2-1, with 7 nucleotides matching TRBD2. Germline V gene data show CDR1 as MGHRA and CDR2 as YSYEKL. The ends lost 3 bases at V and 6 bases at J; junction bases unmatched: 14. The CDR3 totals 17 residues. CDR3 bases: TGCGCCAGCAGCCAGTCCCCCTTGCGGGAGATTAGCAATGAGCAGTTCTTC. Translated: CASSQSPLREISNEQFF.

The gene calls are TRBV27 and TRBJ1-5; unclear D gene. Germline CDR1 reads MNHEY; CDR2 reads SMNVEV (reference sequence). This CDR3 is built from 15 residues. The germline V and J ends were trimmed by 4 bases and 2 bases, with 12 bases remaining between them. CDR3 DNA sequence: TGTGCCAGCAGTTCCCTCGGGTTTGGCAATCAGCCCCAGCATTTT. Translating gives CASSSLGFGNQPQHF.

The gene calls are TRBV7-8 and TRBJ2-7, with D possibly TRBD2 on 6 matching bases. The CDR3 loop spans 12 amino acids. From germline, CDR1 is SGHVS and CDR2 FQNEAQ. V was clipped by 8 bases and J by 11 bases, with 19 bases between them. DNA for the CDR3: TGTGCCAGCGCTCCGGTGGTCGGGGAGGAGTACTTC. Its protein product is CASAPVVGEEYF. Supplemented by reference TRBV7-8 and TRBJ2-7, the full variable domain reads GAGVSQSPRYKVAKRGQDVALRCDPISGHVSLFWYQQALGQGPEFLTYFQNEAQLDKSGLPSDRFFAERPEGSVSTLKIQRTQQEDSAVYLCASAPVVGEEYFGPGTRLTVT.

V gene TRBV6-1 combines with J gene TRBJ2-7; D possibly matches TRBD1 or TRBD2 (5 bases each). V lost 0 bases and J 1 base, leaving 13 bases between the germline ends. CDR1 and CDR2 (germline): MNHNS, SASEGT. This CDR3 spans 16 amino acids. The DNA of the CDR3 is TGTGCCAGCAGTGAAGCGGTGTGGGACGATTCCTACGAGCAGTACTTC. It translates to CASSEAVWDDSYEQYF.

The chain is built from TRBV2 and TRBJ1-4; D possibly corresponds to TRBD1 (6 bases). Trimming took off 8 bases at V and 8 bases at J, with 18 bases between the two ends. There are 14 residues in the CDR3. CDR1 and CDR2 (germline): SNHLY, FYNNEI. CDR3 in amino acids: CASRNRGAQEKLFF. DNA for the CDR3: TGTGCCAGCCGGAATCGGGGGGCACAAGAAAAACTGTTTTTT.

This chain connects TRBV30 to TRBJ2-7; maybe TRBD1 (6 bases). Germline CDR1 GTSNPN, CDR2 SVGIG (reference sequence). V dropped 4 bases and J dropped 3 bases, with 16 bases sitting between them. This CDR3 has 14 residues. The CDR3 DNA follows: TGTGCCTGGATGGACCGTGGGGGCCGCTACGAGCAGTACTTC. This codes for CAWMDRGGRYEQYF.

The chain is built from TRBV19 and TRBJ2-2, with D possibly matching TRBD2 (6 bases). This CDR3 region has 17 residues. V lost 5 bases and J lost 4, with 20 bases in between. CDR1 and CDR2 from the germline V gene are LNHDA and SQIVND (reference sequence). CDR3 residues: CASSSRRDWRVTGELFF. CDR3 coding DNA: TGTGCCAGTAGTTCCCGCCGGGACTGGCGAGTCACCGGGGAGCTGTTTTTT.

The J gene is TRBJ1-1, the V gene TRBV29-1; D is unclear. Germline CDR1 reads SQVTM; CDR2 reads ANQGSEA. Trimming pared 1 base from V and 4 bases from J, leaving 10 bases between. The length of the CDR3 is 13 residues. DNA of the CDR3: TGCAGCGTTGAAGTGGGGTGGTCCACTGAAGCTTTCTTT. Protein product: CSVEVGWSTEAFF. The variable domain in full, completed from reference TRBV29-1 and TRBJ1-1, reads SAVISQKPSRDICQRGTSLTIQCQVDSQVTMMFWYRQQPGQSLTLIATANQGSEATYESGFVIDKFPISRPNLTFSTLTVSNMSPEDSSIYLCSVEVGWSTEAFFGQGTRLTVV.